These T cell receptor beta chains were read from a single sample in a study of beta chain features in type 1 diabetes. Produced via immunoSEQ multiplex PCR; TCRdb's table is partial and in-frame only. This sample has around 710,000 clones, with roughly 12% found just once. The sequenced sample consisted of naive CD4+ T cells from blood. Source of these receptors: a man younger than 45 with type 1 diabetes. CDR3s leave out the opening cysteine and the closing phenylalanine or tryptophan. Each record gives: clone size, J gene, D gene, V gene, CDR3 protein. A D gene is named only where the DNA matches it firmly. For some rows the clone size is stated as once, few or many, or as a class when expanded; others skip it.

>NA|TRBJ2-3|NA|TRBV7-2
ASTTQRGGTDTQY
>NA|TRBJ1-2|NA|TRBV5-4
ASSLGTEGIYT
>NA|TRBJ1-4|TRBD1|TRBV10-3
AISESTGANEKLF
>few|TRBJ1-5|NA|TRBV10-3
AISESGGQPQH
>few|TRBJ2-3|NA|TRBV23-1
ASSQAGQRTSTDTQY
>few|TRBJ2-3|NA|TRBV6-5
ASSYEDTQY
>few|TRBJ2-7|NA|TRBV7-2
ASSYSDSYEQY
>few|TRBJ2-7|TRBD2|TRBV30
AWGLAGGPRR
>few|TRBJ1-5|NA|TRBV30
AWSGAFSNQPQH
>few|TRBJ1-1|NA|TRBV6-1
ASRDRRGMDAF
>NA|TRBJ2-5|TRBD2|TRBV7-3
ASSFNGASGLGETQY
>NA|TRBJ2-7|NA|TRBV7-2
ASSLIYEQY
>NA|TRBJ2-4|TRBD1|TRBV6-5
ASSYSGTGAKNIQY
>few|TRBJ2-5|NA|TRBV7-2
ASSSWIRTGETQY
>few|TRBJ2-2|NA|TRBV29-1
SVSQNTGELF
>NA|TRBJ1-4|NA|TRBV11-2
ASSLTGPQNEKLF
>NA|TRBJ2-1|NA|TRBV7-8
ASSLVPYNEQF
>NA|TRBJ1-6|NA|TRBV27
ASSLSRQEYSPLH